The source of this T cell receptor beta chain is a study of beta chain features in type 1 diabetes (dated by TCRdb to the late 2010s). Regarding the complete study: Mean age, gender distribution, total cell number and subset yield were not different between patients and healthy donors. A total of about 100,000,000 sorted cells were examined across all samples, and RNA yield correlated strongly with the number of cells per subset. The study compared the TCRB repertoires of sorted circulating CD4+ T cell subsets in recently diagnosed type 1 diabetes patients with those in matched healthy donors. Regulatory and stem cell-like memory subsets were obtained from only 8 patients and roughly eight healthy donors, while naive and central memory subsets were obtained from all 30 or so donors.

The entire amount of isolated RNA was reverse transcribed using the High Capacity cDNA Reverse Transcription Kit, so the sequenced TCRB transcripts were expressed ones. Deep immunoSEQ sequencing was applied to naive, central memory and regulatory T cell samples, giving an average of roughly 3.3 million total reads per sample. Sorted cells were lysed in RLT buffer, and RNA was extracted using DNase-treated RNeasy Micro or Mini kits according to cell number. Each cell subset was processed separately to prevent cross-contamination, with patient and healthy donor samples processed together. The immunoSEQ multiplex PCR was used to amplify TCRB sequences from cDNA, generating 87-bp fragments that spanned the CDR3 region. Amplicons were sequenced on the Illumina HiSeq platform. The authors' pipeline ran thus. Synthetic template baselines were used to correct PCR bias computationally, reads within Hamming distance 2 were collapsed, and singletons that could not be merged were discarded. By aligning reads against IMGT, V, D and J genes, CDR3 length, and insertions or deletions at six rearrangement sites were assigned. Within each subset, clonotype counts were normalized to sorted cell number, and only after that were true diversity and Gini coefficients computed with the tcR R package. Repertoire sharing was quantified using the overlap coefficient calculated on TCRB nucleotide sequences. Out-of-frame TCRB sequences from naive cells were analyzed as a proxy for the pre-selection repertoire. The clones in this table, taken by TCRdb from immuneACCESS, are in-frame only. Not every clone is retained; where verified, under half of the shortfall comes from an unresolved V gene, and the cause of the rest is unknown. V and J calls plus clone size are reproduced from that table; the DNA served to infer D and trimming. The sample includes about 740,000 clones, with around an eighth observed a single time. Approximately 0.02% of the sample is held by the ten biggest clonotypes.

Results the study describes overall, beyond this receptor: Because the HLA sub-analyses included only small numbers of individuals, any influence of HLA type on TCRB rearrangement was left unresolved. At VDJ recombination sites, patients with type 1 diabetes made fewer insertions and deleted more nucleotides, a pattern implying thymic rearrangement abnormalities. A moderate but significant shortening of TCRB CDR3 length was observed in type 1 diabetes patients in all four CD4+ subsets. Because cDNA rather than genomic DNA was sequenced, highly expressing activated cells could have been over-represented, although no difference in activation and CD3 levels was found between groups. PCR might favor shorter templates, but patient and control samples were amplified and corrected together, so any skew would affect both groups equally. Naive, central memory and regulatory TCRB repertoires appeared to be more similar among patients than among healthy donors.

From each donor, a single peripheral blood sample of around 120 mL on average was drawn into heparinised tubes. Using a panel that included CD45RO, CCR7, CD25, CD127, CD95 and CD27, naive, central memory, regulatory and stem cell-like memory CD4+ T cells were sorted on a BD FACSAria II. Purity was above 95% for every sorted population. PBMCs were isolated right away by Lymphoprep density gradient centrifugation and were stained directly, without culture. So that batch effects would be minimized, each experiment stained and sorted samples in pairs, pairing one healthy donor with one patient. This clone was observed a few times. Its target antigen remains unknown. No clone much larger than this one lies a single base away; base qualities are absent. The CDR3 covers 15 residues, taking in both the cysteine and the phenylalanine. Only the CDR3 DNA stays, 45 bases, in frame from base 1. According to the germline V gene, CDR1 reads SGHDT and CDR2 reads YYEEEE. V was cut back by 4 bases and J by 2 bases, leaving a gap of 16 bases between them.

The rearranged chain carries TRBV5-6 and TRBJ2-7; the D gene cannot be resolved reliably. The sequenced material came from naive CD4+ T cells from blood. Read against the paper, the sample's cell subset or site label means: true naive CD4+ T cells. This receptor was obtained from a man aged 18 to 29 with type 1 diabetes. The CDR3 sequence is CASSQKVRQPYEQYF. The base sequence is TGTGCCAGCAGCCAGAAGGTCCGACAACCCTACGAGCAGTACTTC.